The source of this T cell receptor beta chain is a study of cytomegalovirus exposure and HLA in healthy donors. The CDR3 consists of 16 residues. CDR1 is SNHLY, CDR2 FYNNEI, per germline. V lost 5 bases to trimming and J lost 5 bases, with 21 bases between them. Of note for this clone: Its antigen remains unidentified.

Regarding the study as a whole: There were a few CMV-associated chains whose specificity for CMV antigens was confirmed in vitro. Some V segments could not be told apart, so they were left out, TRBV6-2 and TRBV6-3 among them.

PCR used 60 Vbeta primers and 13 Jbeta primers. Measured with immunoSEQ multiplex PCR; TCRdb has only the in-frame clones, and not every one. The sample includes 95,000 to 150,000 clones, roughly 65% seen only once; the top ten take roughly 10%. The sample taken for sequencing was PBMCs. The TCR sequence derives from a man aged 40-49 years in good health and CMV-seropositive. V is TRBV2 and J is TRBJ2-5; TRBD1 might be the D (6 bases). For the CDR3, the DNA is TGTGCCAGCAGTTCACAAACAGGGTCCCCGGGGGAGACCCAGTACTTC. Translation: CASSSQTGSPGETQYF.